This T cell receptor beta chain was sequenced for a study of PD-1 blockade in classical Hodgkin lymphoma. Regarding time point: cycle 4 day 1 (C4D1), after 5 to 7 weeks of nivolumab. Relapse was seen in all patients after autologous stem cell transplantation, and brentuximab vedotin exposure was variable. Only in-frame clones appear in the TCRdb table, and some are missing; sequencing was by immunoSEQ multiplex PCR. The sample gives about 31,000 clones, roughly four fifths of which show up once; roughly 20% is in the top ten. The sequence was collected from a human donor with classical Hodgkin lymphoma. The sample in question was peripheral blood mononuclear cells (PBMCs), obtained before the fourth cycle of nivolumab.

The CDR3 nucleotides read TGTGCCAGCAGCCAACAGGGAGAATATGGCTACACCTTC. Protein: CASSQQGEYGYTF. The chain recombines TRBV2 with TRBJ1-2; tentative D call: TRBD1 (6 bases). Between the trimmed V and J ends, which lost 6 bases and 5 bases, there was a span of 13 bases. CDR1 SNHLY and CDR2 FYNNEI come from the germline V gene. This CDR3 is 13 amino acids long.